The next 11 T cell receptor beta chains were all read from a single sample in a study of blood T cell repertoires in COVID-19. The data were produced by immunoSEQ multiplex PCR, yet TCRdb's version contains in-frame clones alone and is incomplete. The sample shows roughly 20,000 clones, roughly 89% of them seen only once. Sequences were obtained from peripheral blood. These receptors all stem from a human donor in a cohort sampled during active COVID-19.

The chain links TRBV2 to TRBJ1-6, with TRBD1 matching over 7 bases. The CDR3 has 14 residues. With 8 bases clipped from V and 8 bases from J, the junction kept 9 bases outside the gene matches. From germline, CDR1 is SNHLY and CDR2 FYNNEI. CDR3 bases: TGTGCCAGCGCGGGAACAGGGGAGGATTCACCCCTCCACTTT. This translates into CASAGTGEDSPLHF.

The chain employs TRBV14 and TRBJ2-7; 9 positions match TRBD1. V was pared by 3 bases and J by 6 bases, with 12 bases of the junction left unmatched. Germline-derived CDR1 and CDR2 are SGHDN and FVKESK. The CDR3 sequence is 16 residues long. CDR3 DNA: TGTGCCAGCAGCCAGGATACGGGACAGGGACGAGCCGAGCAGTACTTC. This sequence encodes CASSQDTGQGRAEQYF.

This chain's CDR3 is CASKGESTDTQYF. The CDR3 DNA follows: TGTGCCAGTAAAGGGGAAAGCACAGATACGCAGTATTTT. This rearrangement joins TRBV19 to TRBJ2-3; possibly TRBD1 for D (5 bases). Germline lookup yields CDR1 LNHDA and CDR2 SQIVND (reference sequence). The CDR3 has 13 amino acids. V was pared by 7 bases and J by 0 bases, with 8 bases between.

The rearrangement links TRBV11-2 to TRBJ2-7, with 7 bases identical to TRBD1. Trimming took 4 bases from V and 0 from J; bases not matched to a gene: 12. From germline, CDR1 is SGHAT and CDR2 FQNNGV. This CDR3 spans 17 amino acids. The CDR3 DNA reads TGTGCCAGCAGCTCAGCACCGAGGGGGCGGACCTCCTACGAGCAGTACTTC. Protein sequence: CASSSAPRGRTSYEQYF.

This chain connects TRBV28 to TRBJ2-7; the match to TRBD2 covers 11 bases. The germline CDR1 and CDR2 sequences are MDHEN and SYDVKM. Trimming removed 4 bases from V and 3 bases from J; junction bases left unmatched: 8. CDR3 length: 16 amino acids. The CDR3 reads CASSSPGTSGDYEQYF. As DNA, the CDR3 is TGTGCCAGCAGTTCCCCCGGGACTAGCGGAGACTACGAGCAGTACTTC.

The chain joins TRBV11-2 to TRBJ2-7, with 11 bases aligning to TRBD2. J gave up 6 bases and V 5 bases, and 12 bases lay outside the gene matches. Germline V gene data show CDR1 as SGHAT and CDR2 as FQNNGV. There are 16 residues in the CDR3. The CDR3 loop is CASSPKTSGIFVEQYF. The DNA of the CDR3 is TGTGCCAGCAGCCCGAAGACTAGCGGGATATTTGTCGAGCAGTACTTC.

V gene TRBV28 combines with J gene TRBJ2-7; D might be TRBD2 (5 bases). CDR1 and CDR2 from the germline V gene are MDHEN and SYDVKM. The CDR3 has 11 amino acids. V lost 3 bases, J lost 7 bases, and 7 bases lay in between. The CDR3 DNA sequence: TGTGCCAGCAGTTTCGAGCGGGAGCAGTACTTC. Residues: CASSFEREQYF.

The chain recombines TRBV11-1 with TRBJ2-3; D is unresolved. Between the trimmed V and J ends, which lost 4 bases and 1 base, there was a span of 9 bases. CDR3 length equals 14 residues. The germline V gene has CDR1 SGHAT and CDR2 FQDESV (reference sequence). Here the CDR3 reads CASSYRTGTDTQYF. DNA for the CDR3: TGTGCCAGCAGCTACCGCACAGGCACAGATACGCAGTATTTT.

The chain is built from TRBV19 and TRBJ1-4; D perhaps matches TRBD1 (6 bases). Germline V CDR1 and CDR2: LNHDA, SQIVND (reference sequence). The germline V and J ends were trimmed by 8 bases and 8 bases, with 12 bases remaining between them. The CDR3 extends over 12 amino acids. CDR3 in DNA: TGTGCCAGTGGTGGGGGCTACGAAAAACTGTTTTTT. Residues: CASGGGYEKLFF.

This chain uses TRBV19 with TRBJ2-1; 7 positions match TRBD2. Germline trimming cut 3 bases from V and 4 bases from J; bases unmatched to any gene: 9. This CDR3 has 16 residues. The germline CDR1 and CDR2 sequences are LNHDA and SQIVND (reference sequence). The CDR3 DNA sequence: TGTGCCAGTAGTATTTTGGCGGGAGTTGGATACAATGAGCAGTTCTTC. Its protein product is CASSILAGVGYNEQFF.

There are a few counts of this clone. This chain connects TRBV5-1 to TRBJ2-1; D is unresolved. V dropped 4 bases and J dropped 5 bases, with 10 bases sitting between them. CDR3 length: 13 amino acids. Germline V lookup: CDR1 SGHRS, CDR2 YFSETQ. The CDR3 coding sequence is TGCGCCAGCAGCGAGGTAGAAGACAATGAGCAGTTCTTC. Amino acid sequence: CASSEVEDNEQFF.